These 10 T cell receptor beta chains were all obtained from the same sample, sequenced in a study of T cells after yellow fever vaccination. TCRdb re-called the 5' RACE reads with MiXCR, one entry per CDR3 protein. The data show some 170,000 distinct CDR3 sequences, with 9.3% seen just once and around 35% held by the top ten. This specimen was CD8+ T cells sorted from PBMCs, taken 45 days after the yellow fever booster vaccination. The receptor source for this set is a man between 18 and 29 years old who received the YFV17D yellow fever vaccine.

This clonotype was seen ten or more times. J is TRBJ2-1 and V is TRBV11-2; 8 positions agree with TRBD2. V dropped 3 bases and J dropped 10; count of bases not matched to a gene: 5. CDR1 and CDR2 from the germline V gene are SGHAT and FQNNGV. This CDR3 is 13 amino acids long. CDR3 in amino acids: CASSFPGLGEQFF. CDR3 DNA: TGTGCCAGCAGCTTCCCGGGACTAGGGGAGCAGTTCTTC.

This clonotype appeared a few times. The chain carries TRBV7-6 and TRBJ2-5; weak D call: TRBD2 (6 bases). CDR1 is SGHVS, CDR2 FNYEAQ, per germline. Trimming left V 5 bases short and J 1 base short, with 17 bases between. The CDR3 is 16 residues long. CDR3 in DNA: TGTGCCAGCAGCCCGCCCGGGGCGGGAACCCAAGAGACCCAGTACTTC. Translation gives CASSPPGAGTQETQYF.

Judged by abundance, this clonotype is medium-sized (0.01 to 0.1%). The chain combines TRBV19 with TRBJ2-1; TRBD2 agrees at 8 bases. Per germline, CDR1 LNHDA and CDR2 SQIVND (reference sequence). After removal of 2 bases from V and 6 bases from J, the junction contained 6 bases not matched to a gene. This CDR3 is built from 15 residues. The CDR3 loop reads CASSILTSEVNEQFF. The DNA for the CDR3 is TGTGCCAGTAGTATACTGACTAGCGAAGTCAATGAGCAGTTCTTC.

The genes are TRBV12-3 or TRBV12-4 and TRBJ1-1; 8 nucleotides agree with TRBD1. The CDR3 contains 14 residues. Unmatched junction bases numbered 1, after V lost 1 base and J lost 3 bases. CDR3 in amino acids: CASSLGTGHTEAFF. CDR3 DNA sequence: TGTGCCAGCAGTTTAGGGACAGGGCACACTGAAGCTTTCTTT.

This clonotype was counted only a few times. DNA of the CDR3: TGTGCCAGCAGAGGCCTGACAGATACGCAGTATTTT. Its protein is CASRGLTDTQYF. V gene TRBV7-2 combines with J gene TRBJ2-3; D unclear. V gave up 6 bases and J gave up 3 bases, with 7 bases separating them. The CDR3 length is 12 residues. In germline, CDR1 is SGHTA, CDR2 FQGNSA.

DNA of the CDR3: TGCAGCGCCCGACAGGCTTGGGCCAACAATGAGCAGTTCTTC. It encodes CSARQAWANNEQFF. The chain recombines TRBV29-1 with TRBJ2-1; possibly TRBD1 for D (6 bases). The CDR3 is 14 residues long. Germline CDR1 is SQVTM and CDR2 is ANQGSEA. Trimming cost V 7 bases and J 5 bases, with 18 bases left between them.

In this sample, this clonotype turned up a few times. The chain carries TRBV27 and TRBJ2-2; weak D call: TRBD2 (5 bases). The CDR3 has 13 amino acids. Trimming pared 5 bases from V and 6 bases from J, leaving 10 bases between. Germline assignment: CDR1 MNHEY and CDR2 SMNVEV (reference sequence). The CDR3 nucleotides are TGTGCCAGCAGTATCAAACTAGCCGGGGAGCTGTTTTTT. Its protein is CASSIKLAGELFF.

This clonotype was seen a few times. V is TRBV4-3 and J is TRBJ1-2, with TRBD1 identical over 8 bases. The CDR3 spans 18 residues. V shed 0 bases and J 7 bases; nucleotides not matched to a gene: 16. CDR1 is LGHNA, CDR2 YSLEER, per germline. CDR3 DNA sequence: TGCGCCAGCAGCCAAGATCTATTGTTTGGGACAGGAGTAAGTGGCTACACCTTC. Amino acid sequence: CASSQDLLFGTGVSGYTF.

This clonotype came up a few times. V usage is TRBV9 and J usage is TRBJ2-1; D uncertain. Germline V CDR1 and CDR2: SGDLS, YYNGEE. Deletions cut 0 bases from V and 7 bases from J, with 8 bases between. The CDR3 covers 13 residues. CDR3 region: CASSVETFNEQFF. CDR3 DNA: TGTGCCAGCAGCGTAGAGACTTTTAATGAGCAGTTCTTC.

This clonotype showed up just a few times. The gene calls are TRBV12-3 or TRBV12-4 and TRBJ1-5; no reliable D call. Trimming shortened V by 5 bases and J by 1 base, and 9 bases separated the two germline ends. This CDR3 region has 14 residues. CDR3 region: CASSPRGSNQPQHF. The CDR3 DNA follows: TGTGCCAGCAGTCCCCGGGGAAGCAATCAGCCCCAGCATTTT.